A selection of T cell receptor beta chains follows, all from one sample in a study of T cell repertoires in cytomegalovirus infection. Their antigen targets remain unknown. TCRdb reprocessed the reads via MiXCR and lists one record per CDR3 protein. The repertoire holds about 340,000 distinct CDR3 sequences, with 25% to 30% as singletons. The sample here was cultured PBMCs, taken from culture after CMV antigen stimulation. Receptor source: a human donor in good health (CMV status not recorded). Some clones in this sample may be carry-over from other donors' samples. Each CDR3 is given with its conserved first and last residue. D genes are given only for firm matches. Some rows have no size entry. The others give once, few or many, or a class for an expanded clone.

cdr3_nt: TGTGCCAGCAGCAACATCGGGACTACAAAAGAGACCCAGTACTTC; cdr3_aa: CASSNIGTTKETQYF; j_call: TRBJ2-5; d_call: TRBD2; v_call: TRBV7-2; clone_size: .
cdr3_nt: TGTGCCAGCAGTCCTTTGGGTAGCGGGCTTCTTAGCTCCTACAATGAGCAGTTCTTC; cdr3_aa: CASSPLGSGLLSSYNEQFF; j_call: TRBJ2-1; d_call: TRBD2; v_call: TRBV6-2/TRBV6-3; clone_size: .
cdr3_nt: TGCAGTGCCAAAACACGACTAGCGGGAGTAAATAGTAATGAGCAGTTCTTC; cdr3_aa: CSAKTRLAGVNSNEQFF; j_call: TRBJ2-1; d_call: TRBD2; v_call: TRBV20-1; clone_size: .
cdr3_nt: TGTGCTAGTGGTTCGCCCCAGGGACAGGGGATCCAAGAGACCCAGTACTTC; cdr3_aa: CASGSPQGQGIQETQYF; j_call: TRBJ2-5; d_call: TRBD1; v_call: TRBV12-5; clone_size: .
cdr3_nt: TGTGCCAGCAGCCAAGCTGGGACTAGCGGGAGGAAGGAGCAGTACTTC; cdr3_aa: CASSQAGTSGRKEQYF; j_call: TRBJ2-7; d_call: TRBD2; v_call: TRBV4-2; clone_size: .
cdr3_nt: TGTGCCAGCAGTAGGACAGGGGTTGGGTACAATGAGCAGTTCTTC; cdr3_aa: CASSRTGVGYNEQFF; j_call: TRBJ2-1; d_call: TRBD1; v_call: TRBV2; clone_size: .
cdr3_nt: TGTGCCAGCAGCATTAGTTGGGGGGGACTAGTGGCCAATGAGCAGTTCTTC; cdr3_aa: CASSISWGGLVANEQFF; j_call: TRBJ2-1; d_call: TRBD2; v_call: TRBV9; clone_size: .
cdr3_nt: TGTGCCAGCAGCTCAAGGCAGGGGAGGGCCTCTGGGGCCAACGTCCTGACTTTC; cdr3_aa: CASSSRQGRASGANVLTF; j_call: TRBJ2-6; d_call: .; v_call: TRBV7-9; clone_size: .
cdr3_nt: TGTGCCAGCAGCTTACTGACCCAGACAAAAGAGACCCAGTACTTC; cdr3_aa: CASSLLTQTKETQYF; j_call: TRBJ2-5; d_call: .; v_call: TRBV7-6; clone_size: .
cdr3_nt: TGTGCCAGCAGTTTATCTGGGACACTGACTGAAGCTTTCTTT; cdr3_aa: CASSLSGTLTEAFF; j_call: TRBJ1-1; d_call: .; v_call: TRBV12-3/TRBV12-4; clone_size: many
cdr3_nt: TGTGCCAGCAGTGATCAGGGTACTGAAGCTTTCTTT; cdr3_aa: CASSDQGTEAFF; j_call: TRBJ1-1; d_call: .; v_call: TRBV2; clone_size: .
cdr3_nt: TGTGCCAGCAGCCAACTAGCGGGGGCCGTCACAGATACGCAGTATTTT; cdr3_aa: CASSQLAGAVTDTQYF; j_call: TRBJ2-3; d_call: TRBD2; v_call: TRBV7-9; clone_size: few
cdr3_nt: TGCGCCAGCAGCCACCTACTAGCGGGAGGAGAGAATGAGCAGTTCTTC; cdr3_aa: CASSHLLAGGENEQFF; j_call: TRBJ2-1; d_call: TRBD2; v_call: TRBV4-1; clone_size: .
cdr3_nt: TGTGCCAGTCGAAACCGAGGGACTAATGAAAAACTGTTTTTT; cdr3_aa: CASRNRGTNEKLFF; j_call: TRBJ1-4; d_call: .; v_call: TRBV19; clone_size: .
cdr3_nt: TGTGCCAGCAGTCGTGACACCCCGAACACTGAAGCTTTCTTT; cdr3_aa: CASSRDTPNTEAFF; j_call: TRBJ1-1; d_call: .; v_call: TRBV2; clone_size: .
cdr3_nt: TGTGCCAGCAGCTTAGGATCGGACGAAAAACTGTTTTTT; cdr3_aa: CASSLGSDEKLFF; j_call: TRBJ1-4; d_call: .; v_call: TRBV11-2; clone_size: many
cdr3_nt: TGTGCCAGCAGTTACAGGGAGACCACTGAAGCTTTCTTT; cdr3_aa: CASSYRETTEAFF; j_call: TRBJ1-1; d_call: .; v_call: TRBV12-3/TRBV12-4; clone_size: .
cdr3_nt: TGCGCCAGCAGCACTGGGACACCAGACAATGAGCAGTTCTTC; cdr3_aa: CASSTGTPDNEQFF; j_call: TRBJ2-1; d_call: .; v_call: TRBV5-1; clone_size: few
cdr3_nt: TGCAGCGTCCCACGCGACAGGGCTGAAGCTTTCTTT; cdr3_aa: CSVPRDRAEAFF; j_call: TRBJ1-1; d_call: TRBD1; v_call: TRBV29-1; clone_size: few
cdr3_nt: TGTGCCACCAGTGATTTGAGTACAGGGGGATACGAGACCCAGTACTTC; cdr3_aa: CATSDLSTGGYETQYF; j_call: TRBJ2-5; d_call: TRBD1; v_call: TRBV24-1; clone_size: .
cdr3_nt: TGTGCCATCAGTGAGTCTCGGGGAAATAGCAATCAGCCCCAGCATTTT; cdr3_aa: CAISESRGNSNQPQHF; j_call: TRBJ1-5; d_call: .; v_call: TRBV10-3; clone_size: .
cdr3_nt: TGTGCCAGTAGTATAGTTCTACAGGGGGCTATCAATCAGCCCCAGCATTTT; cdr3_aa: CASSIVLQGAINQPQHF; j_call: TRBJ1-5; d_call: TRBD1; v_call: TRBV19; clone_size: .
cdr3_nt: TGTGCCAGCAGCCCCCGGGACAGGGACTATGGCTACACCTTC; cdr3_aa: CASSPRDRDYGYTF; j_call: TRBJ1-2; d_call: TRBD1; v_call: TRBV4-2; clone_size: few
cdr3_nt: TGTGCCATCAGTGAGAGGTTAAGCACAGATACGCAGTATTTT; cdr3_aa: CAISERLSTDTQYF; j_call: TRBJ2-3; d_call: .; v_call: TRBV10-3; clone_size: .
cdr3_nt: TGTGCCAGCAGCTTAGCGACAGGGCGTAGCACCGGGGAGCTGTTTTTT; cdr3_aa: CASSLATGRSTGELFF; j_call: TRBJ2-2; d_call: TRBD1; v_call: TRBV7-9; clone_size: few
cdr3_nt: TGTGCCAGCAGCTATAACAAGGCCTTTAGCACAGATACGCAGTATTTT; cdr3_aa: CASSYNKAFSTDTQYF; j_call: TRBJ2-3; d_call: .; v_call: TRBV6-1; clone_size: .
cdr3_nt: TGTGCCAGCAGCGTAGGAATCGATATCACTGAAGCTTTCTTT; cdr3_aa: CASSVGIDITEAFF; j_call: TRBJ1-1; d_call: .; v_call: TRBV9; clone_size: .
cdr3_nt: TGTGCCAGCAGTGAGCAGGGGGTAATTGGCTATATCTCCTACGAGCAGTACTTC; cdr3_aa: CASSEQGVIGYISYEQYF; j_call: TRBJ2-7; d_call: TRBD1; v_call: TRBV6-5; clone_size: .
cdr3_nt: TGTGCCAGCAGCCCCCTAGCGTTCGGGGGGGCCGAGGAGACCCAGTACTTC; cdr3_aa: CASSPLAFGGAEETQYF; j_call: TRBJ2-5; d_call: TRBD2; v_call: TRBV7-9; clone_size: few
cdr3_nt: TGTGCCAGCAGCTTAGGCTTCGGTTACGAGCAGTACTTC; cdr3_aa: CASSLGFGYEQYF; j_call: TRBJ2-7; d_call: .; v_call: TRBV7-6; clone_size: .
cdr3_nt: TGTGCCAGCAGTCCTACCCCGGGAGGGTACACTGAAGCTTTCTTT; cdr3_aa: CASSPTPGGYTEAFF; j_call: TRBJ1-1; d_call: .; v_call: TRBV6-6; clone_size: .
cdr3_nt: TGTGCCAGCAGCTTAGACCCGGGACAGGGGTCGCCAGCTTTCTTT; cdr3_aa: CASSLDPGQGSPAFF; j_call: TRBJ1-1; d_call: TRBD1; v_call: TRBV11-2; clone_size: .
cdr3_nt: TGCAGTGCTAGAGCGGCAAGGGGTTACGAGCAGTACTTC; cdr3_aa: CSARAARGYEQYF; j_call: TRBJ2-7; d_call: .; v_call: TRBV20-1; clone_size: few
cdr3_nt: TGTGCCAGCAGAGCTCAGGGGCTTGGTTTCTTT; cdr3_aa: CASRAQGLGFF; j_call: TRBJ1-1; d_call: .; v_call: TRBV6-1; clone_size: .
cdr3_nt: TGTGCCAGCGAGCTGGAGGTGCGGAGAACCCAGTACTTC; cdr3_aa: CASELEVRRTQYF; j_call: TRBJ2-5; d_call: .; v_call: TRBV7-4; clone_size: .
cdr3_nt: TGTGCCAGCAGTTTGGGGGGGGCCATAAAAGAGCAGTACTTC; cdr3_aa: CASSLGGAIKEQYF; j_call: TRBJ2-7; d_call: .; v_call: TRBV27; clone_size: .
cdr3_nt: TGTGCCTGGAGTGTCCGGGACAGGGCTGGCTACACCTTC; cdr3_aa: CAWSVRDRAGYTF; j_call: TRBJ1-2; d_call: TRBD1; v_call: TRBV30; clone_size: few
cdr3_nt: TGTGCCAGCAGTGAATTTTCGAGGGACACCGGGGAGCTGTTTTTT; cdr3_aa: CASSEFSRDTGELFF; j_call: TRBJ2-2; d_call: .; v_call: TRBV25-1; clone_size: .
cdr3_nt: TGTGCCAGCAGTTTTTCGGGTTGGAGGGTTGGAAACACCATATATTTT; cdr3_aa: CASSFSGWRVGNTIYF; j_call: TRBJ1-3; d_call: .; v_call: TRBV12-3/TRBV12-4; clone_size: .
cdr3_nt: TGTGCCAGTACCCGTGATACACTTTATGGCTACACCTTC; cdr3_aa: CASTRDTLYGYTF; j_call: TRBJ1-2; d_call: .; v_call: TRBV19; clone_size: .
cdr3_nt: TGTGCCAGCAGGTCCGCACAGGGGGGGGACACTGAAGCTTTCTTT; cdr3_aa: CASRSAQGGDTEAFF; j_call: TRBJ1-1; d_call: TRBD1; v_call: TRBV6-1; clone_size: few
cdr3_nt: TGTGCCAGCAGTGTAGGGCAGGGGGATTACGAGCAGTACTTC; cdr3_aa: CASSVGQGDYEQYF; j_call: TRBJ2-7; d_call: TRBD1; v_call: TRBV6-8; clone_size: .
cdr3_nt: TGTGCCAGCAGTGTTACTAGCGGGAGCGCCCTGATGGAGCAGTTCTTC; cdr3_aa: CASSVTSGSALMEQFF; j_call: TRBJ2-1; d_call: TRBD2; v_call: TRBV25-1; clone_size: .
cdr3_nt: TGTGCCAGCAGCTTCCAGGGGGAAAATTCACCCCTCCACTTT; cdr3_aa: CASSFQGENSPLHF; j_call: TRBJ1-6; d_call: TRBD1; v_call: TRBV7-8; clone_size: many
cdr3_nt: TGCAGTGCTAGATCGGCGGGAGTGAGCACCGGGGAGCTGTTTTTT; cdr3_aa: CSARSAGVSTGELFF; j_call: TRBJ2-2; d_call: TRBD2; v_call: TRBV20-1; clone_size: .
cdr3_nt: TGTGCCAGCAAGGCGGGGAATTCACCCCTCCACTTT; cdr3_aa: CASKAGNSPLHF; j_call: TRBJ1-6; d_call: .; v_call: TRBV27; clone_size: few
cdr3_nt: TGTGCCAGCAGGCCGACAGGGGCTAATCAGCCCCAGCATTTT; cdr3_aa: CASRPTGANQPQHF; j_call: TRBJ1-5; d_call: TRBD1; v_call: TRBV6-5; clone_size: .
cdr3_nt: TGTGCCAGCAGCCAAGCGATGGTGGCAGGGAGAAACACCATATATTTT; cdr3_aa: CASSQAMVAGRNTIYF; j_call: TRBJ1-3; d_call: .; v_call: TRBV4-2; clone_size: .
cdr3_nt: TGCAGCGTTTTCTCTACGAACACCGGGGAGCTGTTTTTT; cdr3_aa: CSVFSTNTGELFF; j_call: TRBJ2-2; d_call: .; v_call: TRBV29-1; clone_size: few
cdr3_nt: TGTGCCAGCAGTTTACTAGCGGGAACACCTTCCGCCAACACCGGGGAGCTGTTTTTT; cdr3_aa: CASSLLAGTPSANTGELFF; j_call: TRBJ2-2; d_call: TRBD2; v_call: TRBV12-3/TRBV12-4; clone_size: few